This T cell receptor (beta chain) was found in a study of T cell changes during pregnancy in multiple sclerosis. Assay used: immunoSEQ multiplex PCR; TCRdb lists only in-frame clones, some missing. The data hold roughly 23,000 clones, with roughly nine tenths observed a single time. V lost 8 bases, J lost 7 bases, and 5 bases stayed unmatched. CDR3 length equals 13 residues. The germline V gene encodes CDR1 MDHEN and CDR2 SYDVKM. This sequence originates from a female donor in good health, enrolled as a control in a pregnancy study. Specimen: CD4+ T cells from peripheral blood mononuclear cells, collected in the third trimester of pregnancy. This chain links TRBV28 with TRBJ1-2, with 12 bases fitting TRBD1. The CDR3 coding sequence is TGTGCCAGCCGGGGACAGGGGGCAATTGGCTACACCTTC. This encodes CASRGQGAIGYTF.